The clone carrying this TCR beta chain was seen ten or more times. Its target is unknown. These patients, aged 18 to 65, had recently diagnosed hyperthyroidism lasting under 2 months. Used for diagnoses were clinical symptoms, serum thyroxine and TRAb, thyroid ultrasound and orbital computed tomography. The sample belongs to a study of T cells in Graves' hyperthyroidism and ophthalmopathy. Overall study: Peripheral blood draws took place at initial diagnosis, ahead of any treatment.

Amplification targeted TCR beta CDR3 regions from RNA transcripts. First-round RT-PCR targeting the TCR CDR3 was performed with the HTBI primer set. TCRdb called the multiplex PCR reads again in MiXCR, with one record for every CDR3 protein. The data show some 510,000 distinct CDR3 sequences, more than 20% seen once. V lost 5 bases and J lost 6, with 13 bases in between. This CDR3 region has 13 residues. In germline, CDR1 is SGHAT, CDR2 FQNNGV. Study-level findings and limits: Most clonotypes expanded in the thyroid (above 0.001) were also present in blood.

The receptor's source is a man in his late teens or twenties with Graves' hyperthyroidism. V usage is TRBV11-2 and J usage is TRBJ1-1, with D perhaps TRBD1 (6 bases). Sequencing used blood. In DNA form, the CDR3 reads TGTGCCAGCAGCCTCCGGGAGGGGGCTGAAGCTTTCTTT. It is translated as CASSLREGAEAFF.